This passage covers 10 T cell receptor beta chains from one sample sequenced in a study of CD8 T cells in ankylosing spondylitis listed by TCRdb under 2017. On the study overall, not on this receptor specifically: Blood from ankylosing spondylitis patients appeared to be characterized by a TCR beta motif composed of several highly homologous amino acid variants.

Their antigen targets remain unknown. Preparation of the library involved 5' RACE. Instrument on record: Illumina HiSeq 2500. TCRdb ran its own pipeline on the public reads, namely fastp trimming at Q25 and MiXCR clone calling, and kept in-frame beta chains. For every CDR3 protein sequence, its rows merge into one entry that carries the most common genes and DNA. Recorded for this sample are about 330,000 distinct CDR3 sequences; around 8% of them occurred a single time. Of the sample, roughly 15% is held by the ten largest clones. What was sequenced was blood, either unsorted or a sorted T cell fraction (not recorded which). These receptors all stem from a male donor with ankylosing spondylitis.

This clonotype was picked up many times. The J gene is TRBJ1-5, the V gene TRBV10-3; 9 nucleotides agree with TRBD1. The V gene end was trimmed by 6 bases and the J gene end by 6 bases; junction bases not matched to a gene: 3. Germline CDR1 reads ENHRY; CDR2 reads SYGVKD. The CDR3 is made up of 13 amino acids. CDR3 nucleotides: TGTGCCATCAGGGGACAGGGTGGTCAGCCCCAGCATTTT. Translation gives CAIRGQGGQPQHF.

The chain has TRBV4-2 and TRBJ2-1; 10 bases agree with TRBD2. CDR3 length equals 17 residues. Germline values: CDR1 LGHNA, CDR2 YNFKEQ. The V gene end was trimmed by 0 bases and the J gene end by 4 bases; junction bases not matched to a gene: 6. The CDR3 spells CASSQEPPAGGYNEQFF. The CDR3 DNA reads as TGTGCCAGCAGCCAAGAACCGCCAGCGGGAGGGTACAATGAGCAGTTCTTC.

This clonotype has ten or more counts. The rearrangement links TRBV11-2 to TRBJ2-1; either TRBD1 or TRBD2 may fit D (6 bases each). V was pared by 5 bases and J by 3 bases, with 23 bases between. The germline V gene encodes CDR1 SGHAT and CDR2 FQNNGV. This CDR3 comprises 18 residues. The CDR3 spells CASSRVRDTRFFYNEQFF. The CDR3 DNA follows: TGTGCCAGCAGCCGAGTGCGGGACACCCGATTTTTCTACAATGAGCAGTTCTTC.

This clonotype was seen only a few times. CDR3 in DNA: TGCAGCGTTGAAGGACGGACCCCCTTCGATACGCAGTATTTT. Translated, it gives CSVEGRTPFDTQYF. The chain combines TRBV29-1 with TRBJ2-3; D is uncertain. Germline V gives CDR1 SQVTM, CDR2 ANQGSEA. The V end was cut by 1 base, the J end by 6 bases, with 14 bases between. The CDR3 has 14 amino acids.

V gene TRBV29-1 combines with J gene TRBJ1-4, with D uncertain. CDR1 is SQVTM, CDR2 ANQGSEA, per germline. This CDR3 is 16 amino acids long. Deletions cut 0 bases from V and 8 bases from J, with 19 bases between. CDR3 bases: TGCAGCGTTGAAGACCCCCGTGGACGCGGAAACGAAAAACTGTTTTTT. Protein sequence: CSVEDPRGRGNEKLFF.

This clonotype has more than one count but fewer than ten. This sequence joins TRBV2 and TRBJ1-2; no clear D. The germline V gene has CDR1 SNHLY and CDR2 FYNNEI. Trimming pared 6 bases from V and 2 bases from J, leaving 16 bases between. The CDR3 is made up of 15 amino acids. CDR3 region: CASSARTGTNYGYTF. CDR3 DNA sequence: TGTGCCAGCAGCGCGAGGACGGGAACCAACTATGGCTACACCTTC.

The table lists this clonotype with many counts. The V and J genes are TRBV28 and TRBJ1-5; the D is unclear. The CDR3 totals 13 residues. The germline V gene encodes CDR1 MDHEN and CDR2 SYDVKM. V lost 8 bases to trimming and J lost 7 bases, with 15 bases between them. Written as DNA, the CDR3 is TGTGCCAGCGCCTCTTGGGATCCCCAGCCCCAGCATTTT. Translating it yields CASASWDPQPQHF.

The chain has TRBV5-1 and TRBJ2-7, with a tentative D call TRBD2 (5 bases). This CDR3 comprises 13 residues. Germline V gene lookup returns CDR1 SGHRS and CDR2 YFSETQ. Trimming pared 4 bases from V and 3 bases from J, leaving 11 bases between. CDR3 amino acids: CASSLTGNYEQYF. The CDR3 DNA reads TGCGCCAGCAGCCTCACCGGGAACTACGAGCAGTACTTC.

This clonotype came up a few times. The genes are TRBV18 and TRBJ2-1; weak D call: TRBD1 (6 bases). The germline V and J ends were trimmed by 8 bases and 7 bases, with 18 bases remaining between them. The CDR3 consists of 14 residues. Germline CDR1 KGHSH, CDR2 LQKENI. The CDR3 here is CASKTGTTNNEQFF. For the CDR3, the DNA is TGTGCCAGCAAAACCGGGACAACAAATAATGAGCAGTTCTTC.

This clonotype was counted only a few times. The V and J genes are TRBV18 and TRBJ2-1, with 7 bases fitting TRBD1. CDR1 and CDR2 from the germline V gene are KGHSH and LQKENI. Germline trimming cut 6 bases from V and 5 bases from J; bases unmatched to any gene: 7. This CDR3 has 14 amino acids. The CDR3 protein is CASSWDRNNNEQFF. The CDR3 coding sequence is TGTGCCAGCTCCTGGGACAGAAACAACAATGAGCAGTTCTTC.